This T cell receptor (beta chain) was sequenced in a study of T-cell reconstitution after alpha-beta-depleted transplantation in children. Study-level findings and limits: Most T-cell counts and diversity one year after the transplant came from T cells that were newly produced. Reports say that about two months after transplant, the alpha-beta T cells came out of several hundred graft clones that had expanded. After transplant, high TCRbeta diversity at day 60 in some patients arose from surviving recipient T cells and thymic progenitors.

The library targeted TCRbeta and was prepared with unique molecular identifiers. TCRdb re-called the PCR reads through MiXCR, storing one row per CDR3 protein. The sample contains approximately 400,000 distinct CDR3 sequences, about 16% of which appear only once. This clonotype has just a few counts. Its specificity is unknown. This specimen consisted of PBMCs, mostly from graft donor cells, obtained 360 days after TCRalphabeta/CD19-depleted stem cell transplant. This TCR was sampled from a boy younger than two who had a stem cell transplant for Wiskott-Aldrich syndrome, so the T cells may come from the graft donor.

This CDR3 is CASSYSEGVSNQPQHF. The CDR3 DNA reads as TGTGCCAGCAGTTACTCAGAGGGGGTTAGCAATCAGCCCCAGCATTTT. The rearrangement joins TRBV6-5 to TRBJ1-5, with D perhaps matching TRBD1 (6 bases). CDR3 length: 16 residues. V gave up 0 bases and J gave up 0 bases, with 9 bases separating them. Germline CDR1 reads MNHEY; CDR2 reads SVGAGI.